This passage covers 25 T cell receptor beta chains from one sample sequenced in a study of blood T cells in healthy people across ages. The second PCR ran about 6 to 12 cycles with a sample-barcoded 5' primer and J-beta primers. TCRdb ran MiXCR on the 5' RACE reads and lists one entry per CDR3 protein. The table has over 1,500,000 distinct CDR3 sequences, 30% to 40% seen once. The specimen was blood. The source is a human donor in good health.

The chain employs TRBV20-1 and TRBJ2-4, with D possibly matching TRBD1 (6 bases). This CDR3 region has 13 residues. The germline V gene encodes CDR1 DFQATT and CDR2 SNEGSKA (reference sequence). V gave up 3 bases and J gave up 4 bases, with 10 bases separating them. The CDR3 DNA follows: TGCAGTGCTAGGCATGGACAGAAAAACATTCAGTACTTC. It encodes CSARHGQKNIQYF.

The rearrangement uses TRBV30 and TRBJ2-1; tentatively, D is TRBD2 (6 bases). Per the germline V gene, CDR1 is GTSNPN and CDR2 is SVGIG (reference sequence). V was pared by 4 bases and J by 1 base, with 8 bases between. This CDR3 spans 13 amino acids. The CDR3 sequence is CAWTSESYNEQFF. In DNA form, the CDR3 reads TGTGCCTGGACTAGCGAGTCCTACAATGAGCAGTTCTTC.

The rearrangement links TRBV3-1 to TRBJ2-3, with 7 positions matching TRBD2. The CDR3 covers 16 residues. After removal of 1 base from V and 5 bases from J, the junction contained 9 bases not matched to a gene. Germline V CDR1 and CDR2: LGHDT, YNNKEL (reference sequence). In DNA form, the CDR3 reads TGTGCCAGCAGCCAAGGGCAAGCGGGGCGGGGAGATACGCAGTATTTT. This sequence encodes CASSQGQAGRGDTQYF.

Only a few counts were recorded for this clonotype. This rearrangement joins TRBV10-3 to TRBJ2-5; D possibly corresponds to TRBD2 (6 bases). Germline values: CDR1 ENHRY, CDR2 SYGVKD. V was clipped by 4 bases and J by 8 bases, with 8 bases between them. This CDR3 spans 11 amino acids. The CDR3 DNA reads TGTGCCATCAGTGTGGAGGGAACCCAGTACTTC. Its translation: CAISVEGTQYF.

This clonotype has a handful of counts. The chain links TRBV6-1 to TRBJ1-5, with 7 bases aligning to TRBD1. Germline CDR1 MNHNS, CDR2 SASEGT. The CDR3 contains 15 residues. With 8 bases clipped from V and 4 bases from J, the junction kept 11 bases outside the gene matches. This chain's CDR3 is CASAGGTPQNQPQHF. The CDR3 DNA reads TGTGCCAGCGCAGGGGGGACACCTCAGAATCAGCCCCAGCATTTT.

The V and J genes are TRBV30 and TRBJ2-3; 8 nucleotides align to TRBD2. This CDR3 is built from 15 residues. After removal of 2 bases from V and 2 bases from J, the junction contained 6 bases not matched to a gene. CDR1 and CDR2 (germline): GTSNPN, SVGIG (reference sequence). This CDR3 is CAWSLAGGATDTQYF. CDR3 sequence (DNA): TGTGCCTGGAGTCTGGCCGGGGGGGCCACAGATACGCAGTATTTT.

V gene TRBV24-1 combines with J gene TRBJ1-2; D remains unclear. CDR3 length: 12 residues. The V end lost 2 bases, the J end lost 6 bases, and 6 bases lay between the germline ends. Germline V gene lookup returns CDR1 KGHDR and CDR2 SFDVKD. CDR3 in amino acids: CATSDSRNGYTF. As DNA, the CDR3 is TGTGCCACCAGTGATTCCAGGAATGGCTACACCTTC.

The chain employs TRBV9 and TRBJ2-2; TRBD2 matches 11 bases. CDR3 length: 17 amino acids. Germline values: CDR1 SGDLS, CDR2 YYNGEE. V shed 0 bases, J shed 6 bases, and the junction held 7 bases outside the gene matches. CDR3 DNA: TGTGCCAGCAGCGTAGTCCCTAGCGGGAGGTTGGCCGGGGAGCTGTTTTTT. Its protein product is CASSVVPSGRLAGELFF.

This clonotype was counted once. The chain carries TRBV12-3 or TRBV12-4 and TRBJ1-1; unclear D gene. The CDR3 runs to 15 residues. Trimming took off 3 bases at V and 1 base at J, with 12 bases between the two ends. Written as DNA, the CDR3 is TGTGCCAGCAGTTTGGCGGAGGACGGGAACACTGAAGCTTTCTTT. This encodes CASSLAEDGNTEAFF.

J is TRBJ2-3 and V is TRBV28, with D uncertain. Trimming shortened V by 7 bases and J by 1 base, and 15 bases separated the two germline ends. From germline, CDR1 is MDHEN and CDR2 SYDVKM. The CDR3 extends over 15 amino acids. The CDR3 bases are TGTGCCAGCAATCCCATGGGCGTGGGCACAGATACGCAGTATTTT. Translated: CASNPMGVGTDTQYF.

V gene TRBV28 combines with J gene TRBJ1-5; D is uncertain. V gave up 6 bases and J gave up 8 bases, with 14 bases separating them. The CDR3 length is 13 residues. Germline values: CDR1 MDHEN, CDR2 SYDVKM. The chain's CDR3 is CASSLILNEPQHF. As DNA, the CDR3 is TGTGCCAGCAGCCTGATCCTAAATGAGCCCCAGCATTTT.

This clonotype was detected only a few times. The rearrangement links TRBV20-1 to TRBJ1-1; possible D gene TRBD1, 5 bases. Germline V CDR1 and CDR2: DFQATT, SNEGSKA (reference sequence). Trimming shortened V by 6 bases and J by 1 base, and 18 bases separated the two germline ends. The CDR3 has 15 amino acids. The CDR3 DNA reads TGCAGTGCCCCCCGGGGGGTGAATTCGAACACTGAAGCTTTCTTT. It encodes CSAPRGVNSNTEAFF.

V and J are TRBV14 and TRBJ1-2; 8 nucleotides align to TRBD1. The CDR3 runs 15 residues. V lost 0 bases and J lost 8; bases outside the gene matches: 8. The germline gives CDR1 SGHDN, CDR2 FVKESK. CDR3 DNA sequence: TGTGCCAGCAGCCAAGACAACAGGGGGATTATGGGCTACACCTTC. Translating gives CASSQDNRGIMGYTF.

This rearrangement joins TRBV20-1 to TRBJ2-5; maybe TRBD1 (6 bases). V was pared by 3 bases and J by 5 bases, with 16 bases between. CDR1 is DFQATT, CDR2 SNEGSKA, per germline (reference sequence). This CDR3 has 14 residues. The CDR3 DNA follows: TGCAGTGCTAGCCTCACAGGGCGGTGGGAGACCCAGTACTTC. This translates into CSASLTGRWETQYF.

This clonotype was detected only a few times. This rearrangement joins TRBV5-1 to TRBJ2-3, with TRBD1 matching over 8 bases. This CDR3 is 14 amino acids long. V shed 2 bases, J shed 5 bases, and the junction held 4 bases outside the gene matches. CDR1 SGHRS and CDR2 YFSETQ come from the germline V gene. CDR3 in DNA: TGCGCCAGCAGCTTATATACAGGGGGAGATACGCAGTATTTT. The encoded protein is CASSLYTGGDTQYF.

In its sample, this clonotype was seen a few times. V is TRBV7-9 and J is TRBJ1-2; 7 nucleotides line up with TRBD1. Germline V CDR1 and CDR2: SEHNR, FQNEAQ (reference sequence). J was trimmed by 4 bases and V by 7 bases; bases with no gene match: 6. CDR3 length: 13 amino acids. The CDR3 sequence is CASIAQGGYGYTF. The DNA of the CDR3 is TGTGCCAGCATAGCCCAGGGGGGCTATGGCTACACCTTC.

The chain employs TRBV2 and TRBJ2-3; TRBD2 might be the D (5 bases). There are 16 residues in the CDR3. Germline CDR1 SNHLY, CDR2 FYNNEI. V lost 8 bases to trimming and J lost 2 bases, with 20 bases between them. CDR3: CASSTRTGRDTDTQYF. CDR3 in DNA: TGTGCCAGCTCCACAAGGACTGGAAGGGACACAGATACGCAGTATTTT.

The chain is built from TRBV20-1 and TRBJ2-7, with 7 bases aligning to TRBD1. CDR3 length: 12 residues. V lost 3 bases and J lost 4; bases outside the gene matches: 3. Germline V lookup: CDR1 DFQATT, CDR2 SNEGSKA (reference sequence). The CDR3 bases are TGCAGTGCTAGGGACAGGTGGTACGAGCAGTACTTC. Amino acids: CSARDRWYEQYF.

The chain combines TRBV7-2 with TRBJ2-3; unclear D gene. This CDR3 spans 17 amino acids. Trimming cost V 1 base and J 1 base, with 15 bases left between them. CDR1 and CDR2 from the germline V gene are SGHTA and FQGNSA. As DNA, the CDR3 is TGTGCCAGCAGCTTAGTGGCAGGAGTTATTCGCACAGATACGCAGTATTTT. This encodes CASSLVAGVIRTDTQYF.

This clonotype occurred a few times. This rearrangement joins TRBV20-1 to TRBJ1-6; D remains unclear. Trimming removed 0 bases at V and 0 bases at J, with 12 bases between. This CDR3 is 17 amino acids long. Germline lookup yields CDR1 DFQATT and CDR2 SNEGSKA (reference sequence). CDR3 nucleotide sequence: TGCAGTGCTAGAGATCATATTGAGGGCTCCTATAATTCACCCCTCCACTTT. Residues: CSARDHIEGSYNSPLHF.

Regarding this clonotype: One junction end does not reproduce the germline sequence, and a read error may be involved. The genes are TRBV10-3 and TRBJ2-7, with 8 bases lining up with TRBD1. Germline loops: CDR1 ENHRY, CDR2 SYGVKD. The CDR3 runs to 14 residues. For the CDR3, the DNA is TGTGCCATCAAGGCCGGACAGGGAACCTACAAGCAGTACTTC. Amino acids: CAIKAGQGTYKQYF.

The rearrangement joins TRBV20-1 to TRBJ1-2; perhaps TRBD1 as D (5 bases). V lost 7 bases and J lost 10, with 19 bases in between. Per germline, CDR1 DFQATT and CDR2 SNEGSKA (reference sequence). The CDR3 is 12 amino acids. This CDR3 reads CSGSGRFLDYTF. Here the CDR3 DNA reads TGCAGTGGGTCAGGGAGGTTCTTGGACTACACCTTC.

This chain connects TRBV20-1 to TRBJ1-1; tentative D call: TRBD1 (5 bases). This CDR3 has 15 residues. Germline-derived CDR1 and CDR2 are DFQATT and SNEGSKA (reference sequence). Trimming removed 3 bases from V and 3 bases from J, with 17 bases in between. CDR3 in DNA: TGCAGTGCTAGCAACGGGGGTGTGGGGTACACTGAAGCTTTCTTT. As protein: CSASNGGVGYTEAFF.

The rearrangement uses TRBV7-2 and TRBJ2-1; D possibly matches TRBD1 or TRBD2 (5 bases each). V was trimmed by 5 bases and J by 4 bases, leaving 12 bases between them. The CDR3 extends over 14 amino acids. The germline V gene encodes CDR1 SGHTA and CDR2 FQGNSA. This CDR3 is CASSRPGPYNEQFF. The CDR3 DNA follows: TGTGCCAGCAGCCGCCCGGGACCATACAATGAGCAGTTCTTC.

This clonotype was seen only a few times. CDR3 nucleotides: TGTGCCACCAGCAGAGATATTGGCTCAGGGGGCAGTGAGCAGTTCTTC. This encodes CATSRDIGSGGSEQFF. The rearrangement links TRBV15 to TRBJ2-1, with 8 bases lining up with TRBD1. This CDR3 has 16 residues. After removal of 0 bases from V and 9 bases from J, the junction contained 10 bases not matched to a gene. The germline gives CDR1 LNHNV, CDR2 YYDKDF (reference sequence). Full variable domain (outside the CDR3, taken from reference TRBV15 and TRBJ2-1): DAMVIQNPRYQVTQFGKPVTLSCSQTLNHNVMYWYQQKSSQAPKLLFHYYDKDFNNEADTPDNFQSRRPNTSFCFLDIRSPGLGDTAMYLCATSRDIGSGGSEQFFGPGTRLTVL.